The next 25 T cell receptor beta chains were all read from a single sample in a study of blood T cell repertoires in COVID-19. The table came from immunoSEQ multiplex PCR; TCRdb's copy has only in-frame clones and leaves some out. The table includes around 80,000 clones, roughly four fifths detected once. Source material: peripheral blood. The origin of the receptors is a human donor in a cohort sampled during active COVID-19.

The chain couples TRBV5-1 to TRBJ1-5; TRBD1 matches 8 bases. CDR3 length equals 14 residues. The V and J ends lost 2 bases and 8 bases, in that order; junction bases with no gene match: 6. CDR1 is SGHRS and CDR2 is YFSETQ in the germline V gene. Here the CDR3 DNA reads TGCGCCAGCAGCTTCGGACAGGGCTCCGAGCCCCAGCATTTT. This encodes CASSFGQGSEPQHF.

V is TRBV24-1 and J is TRBJ2-4, with TRBD1 identical over 7 bases. CDR3 length: 14 residues. Germline V lookup: CDR1 KGHDR, CDR2 SFDVKD. The ends lost 4 bases at V and 11 bases at J; junction bases unmatched: 10. Written as DNA, the CDR3 is TGTGCCACCAGTGACTATACAGGGGACAGCGTTCAGTACTTC. Its protein product is CATSDYTGDSVQYF.

The rearrangement links TRBV6-1 to TRBJ1-6; D is perhaps TRBD1 (6 bases). V was pared by 3 bases and J by 7 bases, with 10 bases between. Germline V gene sequence: CDR1 MNHNS, CDR2 SASEGT. The CDR3 is 14 residues long. The DNA of the CDR3 is TGTGCCAGCAGTGAGGGGGGGGGCAATTCACCCCTCCACTTT. Translating gives CASSEGGGNSPLHF.

This clone was observed a handful of times. J is TRBJ1-2 and V is TRBV30; D might be TRBD1 (5 bases). This CDR3 region has 13 residues. Germline V gives CDR1 GTSNPN, CDR2 SVGIG (reference sequence). Trimming stripped 2 bases from V and 8 bases from J, with 15 bases between. In DNA, the CDR3 is TGTGCCTGGAGTCTTCCAGGGTATAGCGGCTACACCTTC. Protein sequence: CAWSLPGYSGYTF.

This clone was observed a few times. This chain connects TRBV6-5 to TRBJ2-1; tentative D call: TRBD2 (6 bases). There are 14 residues in the CDR3. Trimming removed 8 bases from V and 2 bases from J, with 13 bases in between. The germline gives CDR1 MNHEY, CDR2 SVGAGI. CDR3 loop: CASPGLPPYNEQFF. The CDR3 DNA follows: TGTGCCAGCCCGGGACTCCCGCCCTACAATGAGCAGTTCTTC.

The table lists this clone with many counts. The CDR3 DNA sequence: TGTGCCAGCAGCATCGACAGGGGTCGACAGTACTTC. This translates into CASSIDRGRQYF. V is TRBV7-9 and J is TRBJ2-7; TRBD1 aligns across 8 bases. Trimming at V came to 5 bases and at J to 10 bases, leaving 7 bases not matched to a gene. Germline CDR1 SEHNR, CDR2 FQNEAQ (reference sequence). The CDR3 contains 12 residues.

The gene calls are TRBV28 and TRBJ2-7; maybe TRBD2 (5 bases). Germline V CDR1 and CDR2: MDHEN, SYDVKM. Between the trimmed V and J ends, which lost 10 bases and 11 bases, there was a span of 15 bases. The CDR3 runs to 10 residues. CDR3 bases: TGTGCCACCTCCCCGTGGGGAGAGTACTTC. As protein: CATSPWGEYF.

This rearrangement joins TRBV2 to TRBJ2-3; 8 bases align to TRBD2. With V trimmed by 5 bases and J by 5 bases, 9 bases remained unmatched. The CDR3 runs 15 residues. Germline V lookup: CDR1 SNHLY, CDR2 FYNNEI. This CDR3 is CASSLPSGREDTQYF. CDR3 nucleotide sequence: TGTGCCAGCAGTCTGCCTAGCGGGCGGGAAGATACGCAGTATTTT.

This clone turned up a few times. V gene TRBV18 combines with J gene TRBJ1-1; D is unclear. Looked up from germline, CDR1 is KGHSH and CDR2 is LQKENI. The CDR3 spans 15 residues. Trimming pared 6 bases from V and 3 bases from J, leaving 17 bases between. The CDR3 here is CASSLTQLRDTEAFF. The CDR3 DNA sequence: TGTGCCAGCTCGCTAACACAGCTCCGAGACACTGAAGCTTTCTTT.

The V gene is TRBV29-1, the J gene TRBJ1-2; 9 nucleotides align to TRBD1. The CDR3 is 13 amino acids. Germline trimming cut 7 bases from V and 3 bases from J; bases unmatched to any gene: 6. Germline assignment: CDR1 SQVTM and CDR2 ANQGSEA. CDR3 nucleotides: TGCAGCGCACCCGGACAGGGGCACTATGGCTACACCTTC. This encodes CSAPGQGHYGYTF.

The CDR3, as DNA: TGTGCCAGCAGCCAGACTCAACAGGGGCAGTACTTC. Protein: CASSQTQQGQYF. This chain uses TRBV2 with TRBJ2-4, with 7 positions matching TRBD1. The CDR3 is made up of 12 amino acids. Looked up from germline, CDR1 is SNHLY and CDR2 is FYNNEI. V shed 6 bases, J shed 13 bases, and the junction held 9 bases outside the gene matches.

The chain recombines TRBV5-5 with TRBJ1-6; TRBD1 agrees at 9 bases. V lost 5 bases, J lost 9 bases, and 21 bases stayed unmatched. The CDR3 runs 19 residues. The V gene's germline CDR1 is SGHKS and CDR2 YYEKEE (reference sequence). Written as DNA, the CDR3 is TGTGCCAGCAGTTCCCTTCCCGGGACAGGGCCCCTGGGAGGTTCACCCCTCCACTTT. This gives the protein CASSSLPGTGPLGGSPLHF.

This chain links TRBV5-1 with TRBJ1-2; TRBD1 is a possible D gene (6 bases). V was clipped by 0 bases and J by 7 bases, with 16 bases between them. Germline-derived CDR1 and CDR2 are SGHRS and YFSETQ. CDR3 size: 15 residues. The CDR3 DNA follows: TGCGCCAGCAGCTTGGACAGGGCTGAAAGAGGTGGCTACACCTTC. Protein: CASSLDRAERGGYTF.

Here the CDR3 reads CASSHLTGGKETQYF. CDR3 sequence (DNA): TGCGCCAGCAGCCATCTAACAGGGGGCAAAGAGACCCAGTACTTC. This chain links TRBV4-1 with TRBJ2-5; the match to TRBD1 covers 9 bases. This CDR3 spans 15 amino acids. The ends lost 3 bases at V and 3 bases at J; junction bases unmatched: 5. CDR1 is MGHRA, CDR2 YSYEKL, per germline.

The chain joins TRBV5-6 to TRBJ1-4; 7 nucleotides align to TRBD1. After removal of 4 bases from V and 6 bases from J, the junction contained 6 bases not matched to a gene. CDR3 length equals 14 residues. Germline CDR1 SGHDT, CDR2 YYEEEE. The CDR3 nucleotides read TGTGCCAGCAGCCGACAGGGTCTACATGAAAAACTGTTTTTT. It encodes CASSRQGLHEKLFF.

The CDR3 loop is CASILTGTGTHEQYF. Written as DNA, the CDR3 is TGTGCCAGCATTCTGACCGGGACAGGGACCCACGAGCAGTACTTC. The chain carries TRBV6-5 and TRBJ2-7; 9 bases match TRBD1. Germline CDR1 MNHEY, CDR2 SVGAGI. The CDR3 has 15 residues. Trimming at V came to 7 bases and at J to 5 bases, leaving 12 bases not matched to a gene.

The chain employs TRBV3-1 (or the pseudogene TRBV3-2) and TRBJ2-3; TRBD2 aligns across 8 bases. The V segment lost 4 bases and the J segment 7 bases; nucleotides outside the gene matches: 13. Germline V gene data show CDR1 as LGHDT and CDR2 as YNNKEL (reference sequence). The CDR3 is 16 amino acids. The CDR3 spells CASSRLTSVPLYTQYF. The CDR3 DNA is TGTGCCAGCAGCCGTCTGACTAGCGTGCCCCTTTATACGCAGTATTTT.

The chain employs TRBV6-1 and TRBJ1-2; a weak D match, TRBD1 (5 bases). Germline values: CDR1 MNHNS, CDR2 SASEGT. This CDR3 spans 13 amino acids. V lost 3 bases, J lost 6 bases, and 11 bases lay in between. This CDR3 is CASSDQGNNGYTF. The DNA of the CDR3 is TGTGCCAGCAGTGACCAGGGCAACAATGGCTACACCTTC.

Only a few counts were recorded for this clone. The chain is built from TRBV15 and TRBJ1-2; D remains unclear. Trimming pared 4 bases from V and 0 bases from J, leaving 12 bases between. The CDR3 length is 15 residues. Germline assignment: CDR1 LNHNV and CDR2 YYDKDF (reference sequence). CDR3 loop: CATSKNLGSNYGYTF. CDR3 in DNA: TGTGCCACCAGCAAAAATCTGGGCTCTAACTATGGCTACACCTTC.

The chain is built from TRBV5-4 and TRBJ2-1; 11 bases are a match to TRBD2. With V trimmed by 5 bases and J by 1 base, 5 bases remained unmatched. This CDR3 contains 16 residues. Looked up from germline, CDR1 is SGHNT and CDR2 is YYREEE (reference sequence). The CDR3 loop reads CASRATSGGSYNEQFF. CDR3 nucleotides: TGTGCCAGCAGGGCTACTAGCGGGGGTTCCTACAATGAGCAGTTCTTC.

The CDR3: CASSFGQVGGNTIYF. In DNA, the CDR3 is TGCGCCAGCAGCTTCGGACAGGTGGGAGGAAACACCATATATTTT. The chain combines TRBV5-1 with TRBJ1-3; 7 bases align to TRBD1. CDR1 SGHRS and CDR2 YFSETQ come from the germline V gene. With 2 bases clipped from V and 4 bases from J, the junction kept 6 bases outside the gene matches. The CDR3 sequence is 15 residues long.

This chain joins TRBV28 and TRBJ1-3; D ambiguous. Germline V gene data show CDR1 as MDHEN and CDR2 as SYDVKM. With 3 bases removed from V and 4 bases from J, the gap between germline ends came to 13 bases. The length of the CDR3 is 15 residues. CDR3 loop: CASSLTPTSGNTIYF. The CDR3, as DNA: TGTGCCAGCAGTTTGACACCTACCTCAGGAAACACCATATATTTT.

This rearrangement joins TRBV7-8 to TRBJ1-2, with 7 bases aligning to TRBD1. The CDR3 has 16 amino acids. The J segment lost 1 base and the V segment lost 5 bases, leaving 10 bases of the junction unmatched. CDR1 and CDR2 from the germline V gene are SGHVS and FQNEAQ. The CDR3 sequence is CASSPRGTASNYGYTF. In DNA, the CDR3 is TGTGCCAGCAGCCCTAGGGGGACAGCGAGTAACTATGGCTACACCTTC.

This clone came up once. The chain combines TRBV15 with TRBJ2-2, with D hard to call. Per germline, CDR1 LNHNV and CDR2 YYDKDF (reference sequence). This CDR3 is built from 15 residues. V was shortened by 4 bases and J by 0 bases, with 9 bases between the two germline ends. The CDR3 loop reads CATSMAETNTGELFF. The DNA of the CDR3 is TGTGCCACCAGCATGGCAGAAACGAACACCGGGGAGCTGTTTTTT.

The chain employs TRBV28 and TRBJ2-7; 8 nucleotides line up with TRBD1. V shed 5 bases, J shed 10 bases, and the junction held 7 bases outside the gene matches. The germline gives CDR1 MDHEN, CDR2 SYDVKM. CDR3 size: 12 residues. Written as DNA, the CDR3 is TGTGCCAGCAGTCTCCCAGACAGGGGCCAGTACTTC. Its translation is CASSLPDRGQYF.